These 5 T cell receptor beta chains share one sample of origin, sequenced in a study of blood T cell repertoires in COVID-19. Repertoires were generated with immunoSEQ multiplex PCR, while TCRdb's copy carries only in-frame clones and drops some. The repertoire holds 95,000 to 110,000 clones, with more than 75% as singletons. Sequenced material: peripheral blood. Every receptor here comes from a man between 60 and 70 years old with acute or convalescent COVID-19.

For the CDR3, the DNA is TGTGCCGGAAGACAGGGGCCGCAGAACACTGAAGCTTTCTTT. Translated: CAGRQGPQNTEAFF. The chain is built from TRBV6-6 and TRBJ1-1; TRBD1 aligns across 8 bases. Losses at the gene ends were 11 bases for V and 1 base for J; bases not matched to a gene: 9. Per the germline V gene, CDR1 is MNHNY and CDR2 is SVGAGI (reference sequence). The CDR3 runs to 14 residues.

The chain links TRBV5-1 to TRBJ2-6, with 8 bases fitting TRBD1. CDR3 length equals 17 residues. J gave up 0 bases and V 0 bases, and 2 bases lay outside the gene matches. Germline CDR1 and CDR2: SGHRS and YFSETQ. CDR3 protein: CASSLGTGRSGANVLTF. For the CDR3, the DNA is TGCGCCAGCAGCTTGGGGACAGGGCGCTCTGGGGCCAACGTCCTGACTTTC.

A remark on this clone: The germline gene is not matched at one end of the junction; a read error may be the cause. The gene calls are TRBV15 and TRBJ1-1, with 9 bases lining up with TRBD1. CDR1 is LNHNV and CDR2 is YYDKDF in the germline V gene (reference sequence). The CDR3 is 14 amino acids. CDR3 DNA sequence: TGTGCCACCCGCAGTCGGGGACAGGGTGTTCATGCTTTCTTT. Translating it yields CATRSRGQGVHAFF.

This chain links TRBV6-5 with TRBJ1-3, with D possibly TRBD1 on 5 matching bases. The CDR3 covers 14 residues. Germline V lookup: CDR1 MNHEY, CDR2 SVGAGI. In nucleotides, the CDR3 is TGTGCTAGCGGGGCACCGAACTCTGGAAACACCATATATTTT. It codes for CASGAPNSGNTIYF.

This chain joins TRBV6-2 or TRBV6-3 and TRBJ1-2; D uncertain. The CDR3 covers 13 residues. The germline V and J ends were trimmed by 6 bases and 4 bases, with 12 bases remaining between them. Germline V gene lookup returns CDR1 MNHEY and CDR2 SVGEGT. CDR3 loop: CASSDGLVYGYTF. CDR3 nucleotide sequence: TGTGCCAGCAGCGATGGACTAGTCTATGGCTACACCTTC.